This T cell receptor beta chain was documented in a study of CD8 T cells in Susac syndrome. Controls matched for age and sex were healthy donors. Both CD4+ and CD8+ T cells were negatively isolated, and TEMRA cells underwent FACS enrichment. Findings and caveats of the study: The study conceded that its TCR sequencing and HLA analysis involved relatively few individuals.

Random hexamers primed reverse transcription of roughly 0.45 to 1 ug RNA. It was immunoSEQ multiplex PCR that amplified TCR beta CDR3 across 54 Vbeta and 13 Jbeta. TCRdb re-derived calls from the immunoSEQ multiplex PCR reads in MiXCR, one entry per CDR3 protein. The sample contains 90,000 to 110,000 distinct CDR3 sequences, 90% to 96% of which appear only once. V was shortened by 0 bases and J by 2 bases, with 7 bases between the two germline ends. The germline V gene has CDR1 MNHNY and CDR2 SVGAGI (reference sequence). The CDR3 extends over 15 amino acids. About this clonotype itself: What it binds is unknown.

Sequencing input: CD4+ T cells from PBMCs. This clonotype was sampled from a human donor in good health. The rearrangement links TRBV6-6 to TRBJ2-2; a weak D match, TRBD2 (5 bases). The DNA of the CDR3 is TGTGCCAGCAGTTACTCACGGGGAAACACCGGGGAGCTGTTTTTT. Translating it yields CASSYSRGNTGELFF.